The text below deals with one T cell receptor (beta chain). The germline gives CDR1 WSHSY, CDR2 SAAADI. V lost 5 bases and J 0 bases, leaving 8 bases between the germline ends. The CDR3 runs 13 residues. Per the authors' pipeline: Using reference gene primer amplification, nucleated cell counts were estimated. TCRdb's copy holds only in-frame clones and misses some; the assay was immunoSEQ multiplex PCR. The V and J calls and clone size are taken from that table; D and trimming were inferred from the DNA. Of nearly 200,000 clones listed, roughly 86% are singletons. This specimen comes from a study of blood T cell repertoires in COVID-19.

This sequence originates from a woman in her 70s with active or convalescent COVID-19. Sequenced sample: peripheral blood. V usage is TRBV10-2 and J usage is TRBJ2-7; the D gene is possibly TRBD1 (5 bases). As DNA, the CDR3 is TGCGCCAGCAGTAAAGGGGCCTCCTACGAGCAGTACTTC. It yields the protein CASSKGASYEQYF.